What follows is one T cell receptor beta chain and its context. Its specificity is unknown. These data belong to a study of OX40 agonist ivuxolimab in advanced cancers. Background on the study: In this cohort, patients received ivuxolimab, an agonistic anti-OX40 (CD134) antibody. General study findings and limits: Averaged across samples, CD8+ T cells carried more expanded clones than CD4+ did. Dose levels from 0.1 to 3.0 mg/kg saw CD4+ and CD8+ blood T cells expand clonally by week 6. Patients with a partial response at 0.1-3.0 mg/kg had among the lowest clonal expansion.

This CDR3 has 14 residues. The germline V and J ends were trimmed by 6 bases and 1 base, with 13 bases remaining between them. Germline CDR1 and CDR2: SGHRS and YFSETQ. Profiled with immunoSEQ multiplex PCR; TCRdb holds only in-frame clones, not every one. The sample carries under 90,000 clones, more than 75% recorded once. The chain has TRBV5-1 and TRBJ1-1, with D uncertain. The sequence derives from an adult with an advanced solid tumor such as melanoma, head and neck, liver or kidney cancer. This material consisted of CD4+ or CD8+ T cells sorted from blood, taken in a trial of the OX40 agonist ivuxolimab. In DNA form, the CDR3 reads TGCGCCAGCAACAATGGTGGTGGGAACACTGAAGCTTTCTTT. Translating it yields CASNNGGGNTEAFF. Full variable domain (outside the CDR3, taken from reference TRBV5-1 and TRBJ1-1): KAGVTQTPRYLIKTRGQQVTLSCSPISGHRSVSWYQQTPGQGLQFLFEYFSETQRNKGNFPGRFSGRQFSNSRSEMNVSTLELGDSALYLCASNNGGGNTEAFFGQGTRLTVV.